The 26 T cell receptor beta chains below come from one sample, sequenced in a study of T-cell reconstitution after alpha-beta-depleted transplantation in children (dated by TCRdb to about 2016). The library was generated by PCR. Sequenced using an Illumina HiSeq 2500. TCR library preparation used molecular barcoding, with unique molecular identifiers applied to normalize quantification of the TCRbeta repertoire. TCRdb handled the public reads itself, with Q25 trimming in fastp and clone calling in MiXCR, and kept productive beta chains. Merged by CDR3 protein, the rows form single entries marked with the most common genes and DNA. Within this sample are hundreds of thousands of distinct CDR3 sequences, with around 10% of them counted one time only. Clones ranked in the top ten supply roughly 6.2% of the sample. Sequencing used PBMCs from the stem cell graft donor, obtained from the stem cell graft. These receptors were obtained from a human donor who donated a stem cell graft to a child with acute lymphoblastic leukemia.

The J gene is TRBJ2-5, the V gene TRBV5-1; 12 bases agree with TRBD2. There are 16 residues in the CDR3. Germline lookup yields CDR1 SGHRS and CDR2 YFSETQ. With 4 bases clipped from V and 1 base from J, the junction kept 5 bases outside the gene matches. Here the CDR3 reads CASSLTTSGGQETQYF. CDR3 nucleotides: TGCGCCAGCAGCCTCACGACTAGCGGGGGCCAAGAGACCCAGTACTTC.

The V call is TRBV7-2, the J call TRBJ2-5; weak D call: TRBD1 (5 bases). The CDR3 length is 16 residues. The V end lost 1 base, the J end lost 1 base, and 13 bases lay between the germline ends. Germline CDR1 SGHTA, CDR2 FQGNSA. As DNA, the CDR3 is TGTGCCAGCAGCTTAGGGGCAAGGGGCCCCCAAGAGACCCAGTACTTC. This encodes CASSLGARGPQETQYF.

Notes on this clonotype: Just one base apart from a much larger clone, this may be a read error. The CDR3 does not close with the conserved phenylalanine or tryptophan, likely indicating a read error. The chain recombines TRBV12-3 or TRBV12-4 with TRBJ1-2; 7 nucleotides match TRBD1. J gave up 4 bases and V 5 bases, and 1 base lay outside the gene matches. This CDR3 has 12 amino acids. DNA of the CDR3: TGTGCCAGCAGTCCAGGGGGCTATGGCTACACCATC. Protein sequence: CASSPGGYGYTI.

The V call is TRBV5-1, the J call TRBJ1-1; TRBD1 aligns across 7 bases. The V gene end was trimmed by 7 bases and the J gene end by 7 bases; junction bases not matched to a gene: 13. The length of the CDR3 is 14 residues. Germline V gene data show CDR1 as SGHRS and CDR2 as YFSETQ. CDR3 sequence reads: CASRSDRVVGEAFF. CDR3 in DNA: TGCGCCAGCCGCTCCGACAGGGTGGTGGGTGAAGCTTTCTTT.

The V and J genes are TRBV21-1 and TRBJ2-1; the table's D call, TRBD1, has no DNA check behind it. TRBV21-1 is a recognized pseudogene. The CDR3 loop spans 16 amino acids. CDR3 nucleotide sequence: TGTGCCAGCAGCAAAGATACGGGGGGACCAAACAATGAGCAGTTCTTC. Its protein product is CASSKDTGGPNNEQFF.

This clonotype was seen many times. This rearrangement joins TRBV5-1 to TRBJ1-2; TRBD1 is a possible D gene (6 bases). This CDR3 spans 20 amino acids. Trimming pared 3 bases from V and 8 bases from J, leaving 35 bases between. CDR1 is SGHRS, CDR2 YFSETQ, per germline. CDR3 region: CASSSPSLRGGEGRSGGYTF. The CDR3 bases are TGCGCCAGCAGCTCCCCCTCTTTACGTGGGGGCGAAGGAAGGTCGGGCGGCTACACCTTC.

This clonotype has a count of ten or more. The chain employs TRBV18 and TRBJ2-3; TRBD2 matches 14 bases. From germline, CDR1 is KGHSH and CDR2 LQKENI. V shed 1 base and J 1 base; nucleotides not matched to a gene: 1. CDR3 length: 17 amino acids. The CDR3 reads CASSPRGLAGGTDTQYF. The CDR3 coding sequence is TGTGCCAGCTCACCACGGGGACTAGCGGGGGGCACAGATACGCAGTATTTT.

Only a few counts were recorded for this clonotype. This sequence joins TRBV3-1 and TRBJ1-1; D ambiguous. Germline-derived CDR1 and CDR2 are LGHDT and YNNKEL (reference sequence). The CDR3 contains 11 residues. Trimming cost V 2 bases and J 7 bases, with 5 bases left between them. CDR3 region: CASSQLSEAFF. CDR3 coding DNA: TGTGCCAGCAGCCAATTAAGTGAAGCTTTCTTT.

This clonotype appeared a few times. V gene TRBV27 combines with J gene TRBJ2-5; D possibly corresponds to TRBD2 (6 bases). Trimming removed 4 bases from V and 5 bases from J, with 17 bases in between. There are 15 residues in the CDR3. Looked up from germline, CDR1 is MNHEY and CDR2 is SMNVEV (reference sequence). The chain's CDR3 is CASSSTPGSGETQYF. The CDR3 DNA sequence: TGTGCCAGCAGTTCCACACCCGGGAGTGGGGAGACCCAGTACTTC.

Ten or more counts support this clonotype. J is TRBJ2-3 and V is TRBV12-3 or TRBV12-4; TRBD2 matches 9 bases. Trimming at V came to 8 bases and at J to 2 bases, leaving 5 bases not matched to a gene. The length of the CDR3 is 14 residues. The CDR3 nucleotides are TGTGCCAGCCTTCTAGCGGGGTACACAGATACGCAGTATTTT. Its protein product is CASLLAGYTDTQYF.

This clonotype showed up just a few times. The rearrangement joins TRBV29-1 to TRBJ1-2; D possibly corresponds to TRBD1 (6 bases). V was pared by 1 base and J by 8 bases, with 11 bases between. CDR3 length: 12 residues. Germline assignment: CDR1 SQVTM and CDR2 ANQGSEA. CDR3 region: CSVEGPGGGYTF. The CDR3 DNA sequence: TGCAGCGTTGAAGGGCCGGGGGGCGGCTACACCTTC.

The V and J genes are TRBV15 and TRBJ1-3; unclear D gene. The CDR3 is 12 residues long. The V end was cut by 8 bases, the J end by 4 bases, with 9 bases between. Germline V lookup: CDR1 LNHNV, CDR2 YYDKDF (reference sequence). The CDR3 loop is CATSREGNTIYF. DNA of the CDR3: TGTGCCACCTCTAGAGAGGGAAACACCATATATTTT.

This clonotype was recorded a few times. J is TRBJ2-6 and V is TRBV20-1, with D maybe TRBD1 (6 bases). The germline V and J ends were trimmed by 1 base and 2 bases, with 15 bases remaining between them. This CDR3 spans 17 amino acids. Germline V lookup: CDR1 DFQATT, CDR2 SNEGSKA (reference sequence). Here the CDR3 reads CSARVEQGTAGANVLTF. Here the CDR3 DNA reads TGCAGTGCTAGAGTCGAACAGGGAACTGCTGGGGCCAACGTCCTGACTTTC.

This clonotype was detected ten times or more. This chain links TRBV4-3 with TRBJ2-2, with D possibly being TRBD2 (8 bases). Germline CDR1 LGHNA, CDR2 YSLEER. This CDR3 is 16 amino acids long. The ends were cut back, 3 bases at V and 3 bases at J, with 14 bases in the middle. CDR3 amino acids: CASSHGRGQDTGELFF. The CDR3 coding sequence is TGCGCCAGCAGCCACGGGAGGGGGCAGGACACCGGGGAGCTGTTTTTT.

This clonotype was seen more than once but under ten times. The CDR3 sequence: CASGQGRHEQYF. For the CDR3, the DNA is TGTGCTAGTGGACAGGGGCGGCACGAGCAGTACTTC. The chain uses TRBV12-5 and TRBJ2-7, with 7 bases aligning to TRBD1. V trimming: 6 bases; J trimming: 5 bases; junction bases outside the gene matches: 4. Looked up from germline, CDR1 is LGHNT and CDR2 is FRNRAP. This CDR3 has 12 amino acids.

This rearrangement joins TRBV28 to TRBJ2-5; D may be TRBD1 or TRBD2 (7 bases each). The germline V gene encodes CDR1 MDHEN and CDR2 SYDVKM. V shed 8 bases and J shed 7 bases, with 20 bases lying between them. The CDR3 runs 14 residues. The CDR3 protein is CASGVRGGTGTQYF. The CDR3 coding sequence is TGTGCCAGCGGAGTCAGGGGGGGGACGGGGACCCAGTACTTC.

This clonotype came up many times. This chain connects TRBV27 to TRBJ1-2; TRBD1 might be the D (5 bases). This CDR3 is built from 13 residues. CDR1 is MNHEY and CDR2 is SMNVEV in the germline V gene (reference sequence). V was trimmed by 10 bases and J by 0 bases, leaving 12 bases between them. CDR3 region: CATTDSTNYGYTF. The CDR3 DNA is TGTGCCACCACTGACAGTACTAACTATGGCTACACCTTC.

The chain couples TRBV29-1 to TRBJ2-1; 11 bases align to TRBD2. V dropped 0 bases and J dropped 14; count of bases not matched to a gene: 3. The CDR3 consists of 12 residues. CDR1 is SQVTM, CDR2 ANQGSEA, per germline. As DNA, the CDR3 is TGCAGCGTTGAAGAAGTAGCGGGGGGGGAGTTCTTC. Translation: CSVEEVAGGEFF.

This clonotype was seen ten or more times. This chain connects TRBV4-2 to TRBJ2-7; TRBD1 matches at 7 bases. J was trimmed by 3 bases and V by 0 bases; bases with no gene match: 2. Germline V gives CDR1 LGHNA, CDR2 YNFKEQ. The CDR3 loop spans 14 amino acids. This CDR3 reads CASSQEGQSYEQYF. Here the CDR3 DNA reads TGTGCCAGCAGCCAAGAGGGACAGAGCTACGAGCAGTACTTC.

In its sample, this clonotype was seen a few times. The rearrangement joins TRBV5-1 to TRBJ2-7; 7 nucleotides agree with TRBD2. V shed 2 bases and J 1 base; nucleotides not matched to a gene: 9. There are 16 residues in the CDR3. Germline V gene lookup returns CDR1 SGHRS and CDR2 YFSETQ. The CDR3 sequence is CASSFLAGEESYEQYF. The CDR3 coding sequence is TGCGCCAGCAGCTTCTTGGCGGGGGAGGAATCCTACGAGCAGTACTTC. The full variable domain, with the rest looked up from reference TRBV5-1 and TRBJ2-7, is KAGVTQTPRYLIKTRGQQVTLSCSPISGHRSVSWYQQTPGQGLQFLFEYFSETQRNKGNFPGRFSGRQFSNSRSEMNVSTLELGDSALYLCASSFLAGEESYEQYFGPGTRLTVT.

The chain uses TRBV5-5 and TRBJ2-5; 8 bases are a match to TRBD1. J was trimmed by 1 base and V by 4 bases; bases with no gene match: 6. CDR1 SGHKS and CDR2 YYEKEE come from the germline V gene (reference sequence). CDR3 length: 15 residues. The CDR3 sequence is CASSSPGQAQETQYF. Here the CDR3 DNA reads TGTGCCAGCAGCAGTCCGGGACAGGCCCAAGAGACCCAGTACTTC.

This clonotype was observed at least ten times. The rearrangement links TRBV6-5 to TRBJ1-2; D may be TRBD1 (5 bases). With 2 bases removed from V and 4 bases from J, the gap between germline ends came to 14 bases. This CDR3 comprises 15 residues. Germline values: CDR1 MNHEY, CDR2 SVGAGI. The CDR3 reads CASSYEERGAYGYTF. CDR3 nucleotide sequence: TGTGCCAGCAGTTACGAGGAAAGGGGAGCCTATGGCTACACCTTC.

The chain combines TRBV3-1 with TRBJ1-1; maybe TRBD1 (5 bases). The CDR3 is 15 residues long. Germline V gives CDR1 LGHDT, CDR2 YNNKEL (reference sequence). Trimming shortened V by 1 base and J by 4 bases, and 13 bases separated the two germline ends. CDR3 sequence: CASSQGGGGFTEAFF. Written as DNA, the CDR3 is TGTGCCAGCAGCCAAGGGGGGGGTGGGTTCACTGAAGCTTTCTTT.

The CDR3 nucleotides read TGTGCCAGCAGCTTGAAGTCCGGGACAGCTGGGGGGCCCCAGCATTTT. Protein sequence: CASSLKSGTAGGPQHF. The genes are TRBV7-8 and TRBJ1-5; 7 bases fit TRBD1. After removal of 3 bases from V and 9 bases from J, the junction contained 14 bases not matched to a gene. In germline, CDR1 is SGHVS, CDR2 FQNEAQ. The CDR3 length is 16 residues.

This clonotype was recorded at least ten times. The chain carries TRBV29-1 and TRBJ2-5, with 12 bases that match TRBD2. V shed 6 bases and J 2 bases; nucleotides not matched to a gene: 13. CDR3 size: 17 residues. Germline V gene lookup returns CDR1 SQVTM and CDR2 ANQGSEA. CDR3 loop: CSVAGLAGGPLQETQYF. For the CDR3, the DNA is TGCAGCGTCGCCGGCCTAGCGGGGGGGCCTTTACAAGAGACCCAGTACTTC.

The table lists this clonotype with many counts. The chain links TRBV27 to TRBJ2-3, with 8 positions matching TRBD2. The germline CDR1 and CDR2 sequences are MNHEY and SMNVEV (reference sequence). This CDR3 comprises 17 residues. After removal of 2 bases from V and 2 bases from J, the junction contained 9 bases not matched to a gene. CDR3 nucleotide sequence: TGTGCCAGCAGTTTACCCGGGGGGGCCGACATCACAGATACGCAGTATTTT. It translates to CASSLPGGADITDTQYF.